These 31 T cell receptor beta chains came from one sample sequenced in a study of blood T cell repertoires in COVID-19. Produced via immunoSEQ multiplex PCR; TCRdb's table is partial and in-frame only. The table includes some 270,000 clones, roughly 89% detected once. Material: peripheral blood. These receptors all stem from a woman aged 40 to 55 who had recovered from COVID-19.

The gene calls are TRBV19 and TRBJ1-5; 10 bases line up with TRBD1. Germline V gene lookup returns CDR1 LNHDA and CDR2 SQIVND (reference sequence). V lost 5 bases, J lost 2 bases, and 3 bases stayed unmatched. The CDR3 contains 15 residues. For the CDR3, the DNA is TGTGCCAGTAGTGGACAGGGGGTAGGCAATCAGCCCCAGCATTTT. Protein product: CASSGQGVGNQPQHF.

This chain links TRBV10-3 with TRBJ2-2; D gene unclear. The length of the CDR3 is 13 residues. V lost 3 bases and J lost 8, with 10 bases in between. Germline V CDR1 and CDR2: ENHRY, SYGVKD. CDR3 bases: TGTGCCATCAGTGACACCGTTAGTGGGGAGCTGTTTTTT. It translates to CAISDTVSGELFF.

V usage is TRBV10-2 and J usage is TRBJ1-5, with D maybe TRBD1 (6 bases). V gave up 7 bases and J gave up 4 bases, with 14 bases separating them. This CDR3 contains 14 residues. Germline assignment: CDR1 WSHSY and CDR2 SAAADI. The CDR3 reads CASTQGKENQPQHF. CDR3 DNA sequence: TGCGCCAGCACCCAGGGGAAGGAGAATCAGCCCCAGCATTTT.

This chain uses TRBV5-4 with TRBJ2-7; D might be TRBD2 (6 bases). CDR1 SGHNT and CDR2 YYREEE come from the germline V gene (reference sequence). The CDR3 runs 14 residues. The germline V and J ends were trimmed by 3 bases and 4 bases, with 14 bases remaining between them. Here the CDR3 reads CASSSGRSPYEQYV. The CDR3 DNA reads TGTGCCAGCAGCTCGGGGAGGTCCCCTTACGAGCAGTACGTC.

This clone was seen a handful of times. This chain links TRBV7-2 with TRBJ2-7; D is perhaps TRBD1 (6 bases). The CDR3 has 15 amino acids. Germline V gene data show CDR1 as SGHTA and CDR2 as FQGNSA. With 0 bases removed from V and 4 bases from J, the gap between germline ends came to 13 bases. The CDR3 DNA follows: TGTGCCAGCAGCTTAGCGGGTGGACAGATGTACGAGCAGTACTTC. It is translated as CASSLAGGQMYEQYF.

This chain connects TRBV10-1 to TRBJ2-2; a weak D match, TRBD1 (5 bases). Germline CDR1 is WNHNN and CDR2 is SYGVQD (reference sequence). The CDR3 has 14 residues. Trimming shortened V by 6 bases and J by 7 bases, and 15 bases separated the two germline ends. The CDR3 spells CASRALQESGELFF. Here the CDR3 DNA reads TGCGCCAGCAGGGCACTACAGGAGAGCGGGGAGCTGTTTTTT.

The chain combines TRBV7-9 with TRBJ2-2; maybe TRBD1 (6 bases). This CDR3 is 16 amino acids long. V lost 1 base, J lost 6 bases, and 15 bases lay in between. The germline CDR1 and CDR2 sequences are SEHNR and FQNEAQ (reference sequence). CDR3 sequence: CASSLVGAIIPGELFF. The CDR3 nucleotides are TGTGCCAGCAGCTTAGTGGGGGCGATTATTCCCGGGGAGCTGTTTTTT.

The gene calls are TRBV15 and TRBJ2-1; D unresolved. Germline assignment: CDR1 LNHNV and CDR2 YYDKDF (reference sequence). The CDR3 covers 15 residues. The germline V and J ends were trimmed by 0 bases and 4 bases, with 10 bases remaining between them. The CDR3 DNA reads TGTGCCACCAGCAGAGACGCAGGCTTATACAATGAGCAGTTCTTC. Translating gives CATSRDAGLYNEQFF.

V and J are TRBV3-1 (or the pseudogene TRBV3-2) and TRBJ2-2; no clear D. Trimming removed 1 base from V and 3 bases from J, with 9 bases in between. Germline V CDR1 and CDR2: LGHDT, YNNKEL (reference sequence). The CDR3 consists of 15 residues. CDR3 in DNA: TGTGCCAGCAGCCAAGGTAGCAGTGACACCGGGGAGCTGTTTTTT. Translating it yields CASSQGSSDTGELFF.

This rearrangement joins TRBV25-1 to TRBJ2-1, with 8 bases matching TRBD2. Per the germline V gene, CDR1 is MGHDK and CDR2 is SYGVNS. V lost 5 bases to trimming and J lost 3 bases; unmatched junction nucleotides: 6. CDR3 length: 15 residues. CDR3 sequence: CASSRPGLVYNEQFF. CDR3 bases: TGTGCCAGCAGTCGTCCGGGACTAGTCTACAATGAGCAGTTCTTC.

The chain is built from TRBV5-5 and TRBJ2-5, with TRBD2 identical over 8 bases. Germline CDR1 reads SGHKS; CDR2 reads YYEKEE (reference sequence). CDR3 size: 15 residues. The V and J ends lost 4 bases and 5 bases, in that order; junction bases with no gene match: 10. This CDR3 reads CASSPGGTGWETQYF. CDR3 bases: TGTGCCAGCAGCCCGGGAGGGACGGGGTGGGAGACCCAGTACTTC.

This CDR3 reads CASSYYGSGGPYQETQYF. The CDR3 coding sequence is TGTGCCAGCAGTTACTACGGGAGCGGAGGCCCGTACCAAGAGACCCAGTACTTC. The rearrangement links TRBV6-2 or TRBV6-3 to TRBJ2-5, with D perhaps matching TRBD2 (6 bases). V lost 1 base to trimming and J lost 0 bases, with 18 bases between them. Germline CDR1 and CDR2: MNHEY and SVGEGT. The CDR3 has 18 residues.

This sequence joins TRBV7-9 and TRBJ1-2; the match to TRBD1 covers 7 bases. This CDR3 comprises 13 residues. V lost 1 base, J lost 7 bases, and 3 bases stayed unmatched. Germline CDR1 reads SEHNR; CDR2 reads FQNEAQ (reference sequence). CDR3 in amino acids: CASSLGKGAGYTF. In nucleotides, the CDR3 is TGTGCCAGCAGCTTAGGCAAGGGGGCTGGCTACACCTTC.

For the CDR3, the DNA is TGTGCCAGCAGGGAAGTAGGGGGCTTAGGAAAACTGTTTTTT. Translating it yields CASREVGGLGKLFF. The rearrangement uses TRBV27 and TRBJ1-4; TRBD1 matches 7 bases. The V gene's germline CDR1 is MNHEY and CDR2 SMNVEV (reference sequence). The CDR3 covers 14 residues. The trim removed 6 bases at V and 10 bases at J, leaving 11 bases unmatched.

The rearrangement uses TRBV19 and TRBJ2-7; the D gene is possibly TRBD2 (5 bases). The V gene's germline CDR1 is LNHDA and CDR2 SQIVND (reference sequence). This CDR3 comprises 13 residues. Trimming left V 9 bases short and J 4 bases short, with 16 bases between. CDR3 nucleotide sequence: TGTGCCAGCGCTAAGGAGGCATGGTACGAGCAGTACTTC. This encodes CASAKEAWYEQYF.

This chain links TRBV2 with TRBJ2-3; D is possibly TRBD2 (6 bases). The CDR3 is made up of 13 amino acids. The germline V gene encodes CDR1 SNHLY and CDR2 FYNNEI. Trimming took off 7 bases at V and 2 bases at J, with 10 bases between the two ends. The CDR3: CASIADFTDTQYF. The CDR3 DNA reads as TGTGCCAGCATAGCGGACTTCACAGATACGCAGTATTTT.

This chain uses TRBV7-7 with TRBJ2-5; 7 bases map to TRBD2. CDR3 length equals 15 residues. Looked up from germline, CDR1 is SSHAT and CDR2 is FNYEAQ (reference sequence). V lost 1 base and J lost 2; bases outside the gene matches: 4. The CDR3, as DNA: TGTGCCAGCAGCTTAGGGGGGGGGATGCAAGAGACCCAGTACTTC. Its translation: CASSLGGGMQETQYF.

The rearrangement joins TRBV2 to TRBJ2-2, with a possible D match to TRBD2 (6 bases). Trimming shortened V by 6 bases and J by 6 bases, and 11 bases separated the two germline ends. The CDR3 has 13 residues. The germline V gene has CDR1 SNHLY and CDR2 FYNNEI. CDR3 in DNA: TGTGCCAGCAGGGTGGGACTTCCCGGGGAGCTGTTTTTT. Translated: CASRVGLPGELFF.

V usage is TRBV11-2 and J usage is TRBJ2-1, with 10 positions matching TRBD1. V lost 4 bases, J lost 1 base, and 1 base stayed unmatched. CDR1 and CDR2 from the germline V gene are SGHAT and FQNNGV. The CDR3 is 15 amino acids. DNA for the CDR3: TGTGCCAGCAGCTCGGGACAGGGGTCCTACAATGAGCAGTTCTTC. The encoded protein is CASSSGQGSYNEQFF. The whole variable domain, remainder taken from reference TRBV11-2 and TRBJ2-1, is EAGVAQSPRYKIIEKRQSVAFWCNPISGHATLYWYQQILGQGPKLLIQFQNNGVVDDSQLPKDRFSAERLKGVDSTLKIQPAKLEDSAVYLCASSSGQGSYNEQFFGPGTRLTVL.

This chain connects TRBV5-1 to TRBJ1-2; 9 nucleotides align to TRBD1. The CDR3 has 14 residues. V gave up 3 bases and J gave up 4 bases; unmatched junction bases: 4. CDR1 and CDR2 (germline): SGHRS, YFSETQ. The DNA of the CDR3 is TGCGCCAGCAGCTCCGGGACAGGGACCTATGGCTACACCTTC. This encodes CASSSGTGTYGYTF.

V and J are TRBV20-1 and TRBJ2-7; D remains ambiguous. V was clipped by 3 bases and J by 0 bases, with 9 bases between them. This CDR3 spans 13 amino acids. Germline values: CDR1 DFQATT, CDR2 SNEGSKA (reference sequence). The CDR3 reads CSASQAVSYEQYF. The CDR3 DNA sequence: TGCAGTGCTAGTCAGGCAGTCTCCTACGAGCAGTACTTC.

This clone has a single count. This chain links TRBV15 with TRBJ1-2, with D perhaps matching TRBD1 (6 bases). V was clipped by 5 bases and J by 3 bases, with 19 bases between them. The CDR3 runs 16 residues. Germline CDR1 reads LNHNV; CDR2 reads YYDKDF (reference sequence). CDR3 bases: TGTGCCACCAGCCCAGGGCAGGGGAGCATGGACTATGGCTACACCTTC. It specifies CATSPGQGSMDYGYTF.

The rearrangement links TRBV28 to TRBJ2-1; 12 positions match TRBD2. CDR1 and CDR2 from the germline V gene are MDHEN and SYDVKM. The CDR3 is made up of 15 amino acids. The ends lost 2 bases at V and 6 bases at J; junction bases unmatched: 2. The CDR3 region is CASSLLAGGRNEQFF. CDR3 DNA: TGTGCCAGCAGTTTACTAGCGGGGGGGCGCAATGAGCAGTTCTTC.

This chain links TRBV6-5 with TRBJ2-1; TRBD1 aligns across 8 bases. CDR1 and CDR2 (germline): MNHEY, SVGAGI. V lost 4 bases, J lost 4 bases, and 9 bases stayed unmatched. The CDR3 sequence is 16 residues long. For the CDR3, the DNA is TGTGCCAGCAGTTCCCTGGGGGACAGGACTTACAATGAGCAGTTCTTC. This encodes CASSSLGDRTYNEQFF.

The chain combines TRBV5-1 with TRBJ1-2, with 12 bases lining up with TRBD1. Germline lookup yields CDR1 SGHRS and CDR2 YFSETQ. The CDR3 totals 14 residues. The V and J ends lost 4 bases and 2 bases, in that order; junction bases with no gene match: 0. The CDR3 sequence: CASSGTGGNYGYTF. In DNA, the CDR3 is TGCGCCAGCAGCGGGACAGGGGGCAACTATGGCTACACCTTC.

The chain carries TRBV7-2 and TRBJ1-5, with TRBD1 matching 10 bases. CDR3 length equals 15 residues. With 4 bases clipped from V and 4 bases from J, the junction kept 4 bases outside the gene matches. Germline CDR1 SGHTA, CDR2 FQGNSA. CDR3 amino acids: CASSSDRGANQPQHF. CDR3 in DNA: TGTGCCAGCAGCTCGGACAGGGGGGCGAATCAGCCCCAGCATTTT.

The chain employs TRBV6-2 or TRBV6-3 and TRBJ1-4, with D hard to call. Germline V CDR1 and CDR2: MNHEY, SVGEGT. V was pared by 0 bases and J by 7 bases, with 12 bases between. The CDR3 loop spans 15 amino acids. Here the CDR3 reads CASSYSRWVGEKLFF. In nucleotides, the CDR3 is TGTGCCAGCAGTTACTCGAGGTGGGTGGGTGAAAAACTGTTTTTT.

This clone was detected only a few times. The CDR3 protein is CASSSGTGGTNQPQHF. As DNA, the CDR3 is TGTGCCAGCAGCTCCGGGACAGGGGGCACTAATCAGCCCCAGCATTTT. V usage is TRBV7-9 and J usage is TRBJ1-5; TRBD1 matches 12 bases. The CDR3 contains 16 residues. Trimming at V came to 4 bases and at J to 4 bases, leaving 5 bases not matched to a gene. Germline values: CDR1 SEHNR, CDR2 FQNEAQ (reference sequence).

This chain connects TRBV6-5 to TRBJ1-3; 7 nucleotides match TRBD1. From germline, CDR1 is MNHEY and CDR2 SVGAGI. This CDR3 spans 15 amino acids. V dropped 6 bases and J dropped 4; count of bases not matched to a gene: 9. CDR3 nucleotides: TGTGCCAGCAGCTTACTAGGGGGCGCGGGAAACACCATATATTTT. Translated, it gives CASSLLGGAGNTIYF.

The DNA of the CDR3 is TGTGCCAGCAGCACTGAGCAGGGGGCAGGGTCACCCCTCCACTTT. It specifies CASSTEQGAGSPLHF. The genes are TRBV7-9 and TRBJ1-6, with 8 nucleotides matching TRBD1. Germline V gives CDR1 SEHNR, CDR2 FQNEAQ (reference sequence). Trimming removed 5 bases from V and 10 bases from J; junction bases left unmatched: 10. This CDR3 comprises 15 residues.

The chain employs TRBV30 and TRBJ2-3; D uncertain. This CDR3 region has 12 residues. Germline-derived CDR1 and CDR2 are GTSNPN and SVGIG (reference sequence). V lost 0 bases, J lost 2 bases, and 3 bases lay in between. CDR3 DNA: TGTGCCTGGAGTGTTAACACAGATACGCAGTATTTT. It codes for CAWSVNTDTQYF.